The 4 T cell receptor beta chains given below trace back to one sample, sequenced in a study of OX40 agonist ivuxolimab in advanced cancers. Produced via immunoSEQ multiplex PCR; TCRdb's table is partial and in-frame only. The profile covers about 46,000 clones, with around 89% appearing a single time and approximately 10% taken by the ten largest. Sample: CD4+ or CD8+ T cells sorted from blood, taken in a trial of the OX40 agonist ivuxolimab. These receptors all stem from an adult with an advanced solid tumor such as melanoma, head and neck, liver or kidney cancer.

V usage is TRBV5-4 and J usage is TRBJ2-7; the match to TRBD1 covers 7 bases. Losses at the gene ends were 4 bases for V and 3 bases for J; bases not matched to a gene: 13. The CDR3 spans 16 residues. Germline V gene data show CDR1 as SGHNT and CDR2 as YYREEE (reference sequence). CDR3 sequence reads: CASSPGVAGGSYEQYF. The CDR3 DNA follows: TGTGCCAGCAGCCCCGGGGTGGCAGGGGGTAGCTACGAGCAGTACTTC.

The rearrangement joins TRBV28 to TRBJ2-6; the D gene is possibly TRBD2 (6 bases). The CDR3 spans 14 residues. From germline, CDR1 is MDHEN and CDR2 SYDVKM. The V end was cut by 8 bases, the J end by 0 bases, with 8 bases between. CDR3 region: CASSGDSGANVLTF. As DNA, the CDR3 is TGTGCCAGCTCGGGGGACTCTGGGGCCAACGTCCTGACTTTC.

The chain has TRBV28 and TRBJ1-1; 8 bases match TRBD1. Germline V CDR1 and CDR2: MDHEN, SYDVKM. The CDR3 is made up of 17 amino acids. V shed 7 bases and J 1 base; nucleotides not matched to a gene: 14. CDR3 sequence: CASTVILIQGGNTEAFF. Here the CDR3 DNA reads TGTGCCAGCACCGTAATTTTAATACAGGGGGGGAACACTGAAGCTTTCTTT.

The chain joins TRBV6-1 to TRBJ1-2; D gene ambiguous. The CDR3 runs to 15 residues. The ends were cut back, 1 base at V and 4 bases at J, with 13 bases in the middle. Germline V lookup: CDR1 MNHNS, CDR2 SASEGT. Here the CDR3 reads CASSEVAFMGYGYTF. CDR3 nucleotide sequence: TGTGCCAGCAGTGAAGTTGCGTTCATGGGCTATGGCTACACCTTC.